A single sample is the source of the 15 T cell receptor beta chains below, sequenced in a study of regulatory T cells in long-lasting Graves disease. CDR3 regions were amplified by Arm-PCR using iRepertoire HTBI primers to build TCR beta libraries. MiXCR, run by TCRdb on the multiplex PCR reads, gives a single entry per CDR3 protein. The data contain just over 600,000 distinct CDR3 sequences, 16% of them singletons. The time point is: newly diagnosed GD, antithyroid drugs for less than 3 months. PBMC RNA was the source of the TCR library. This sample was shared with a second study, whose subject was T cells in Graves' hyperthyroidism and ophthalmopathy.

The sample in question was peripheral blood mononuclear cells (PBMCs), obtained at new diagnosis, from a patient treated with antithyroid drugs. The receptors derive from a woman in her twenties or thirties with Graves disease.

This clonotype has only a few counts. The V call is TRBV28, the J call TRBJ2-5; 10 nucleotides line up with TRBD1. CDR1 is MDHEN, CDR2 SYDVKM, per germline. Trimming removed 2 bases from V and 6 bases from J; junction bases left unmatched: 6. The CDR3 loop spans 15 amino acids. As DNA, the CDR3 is TGTGCCAGCAGTTTAAGGGGGACAGGGGAGAAGACCCAGTACTTC. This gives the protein CASSLRGTGEKTQYF.

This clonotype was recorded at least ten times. The CDR3, as DNA: TGTGCCAGCAGGGCAGGGGATAGCTCTGGAAACACCATATATTTT. It specifies CASRAGDSSGNTIYF. V gene TRBV6-1 combines with J gene TRBJ1-3; TRBD1 might be the D (6 bases). The CDR3 sequence is 15 residues long. Germline V CDR1 and CDR2: MNHNS, SASEGT. The V end lost 6 bases, the J end lost 0 bases, and 12 bases lay between the germline ends.

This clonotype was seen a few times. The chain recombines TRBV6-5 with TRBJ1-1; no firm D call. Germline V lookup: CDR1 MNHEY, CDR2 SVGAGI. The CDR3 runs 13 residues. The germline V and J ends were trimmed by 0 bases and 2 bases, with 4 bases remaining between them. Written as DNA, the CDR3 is TGTGCCAGCAGTTACTCGATAAACACTGAAGCTTTCTTT. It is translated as CASSYSINTEAFF.

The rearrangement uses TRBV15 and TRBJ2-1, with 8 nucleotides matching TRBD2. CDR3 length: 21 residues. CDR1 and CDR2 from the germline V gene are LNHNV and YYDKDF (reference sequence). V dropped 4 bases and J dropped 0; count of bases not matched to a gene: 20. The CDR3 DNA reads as TGTGCCACCAGCATCCTAGCGGGTCTGGGCCGATCTTTTACCTCCTACAATGAGCAGTTCTTC. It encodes CATSILAGLGRSFTSYNEQFF.

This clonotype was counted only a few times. CDR3 DNA sequence: TGTGCCTGGAGTGTGGGAGGGGGCGACACAGATACGCAGTATTTT. It encodes CAWSVGGGDTDTQYF. The chain is built from TRBV30 and TRBJ2-3; D possibly matches TRBD1 or TRBD2 (7 bases each). V lost 0 bases and J 2 bases, leaving 12 bases between the germline ends. The germline gives CDR1 GTSNPN, CDR2 SVGIG (reference sequence). The CDR3 length is 15 residues. The entire variable domain, with the rest obtained from reference TRBV30 and TRBJ2-3, is as follows: SQTIHQWPATLVQPVGSPLSLECTVEGTSNPNLYWYRQAAGRGLQLLFYSVGIGQISSEVPQNLSASRPQDRQFILSSKKLLLSDSGFYLCAWSVGGGDTDTQYFGPGTRLTVL.

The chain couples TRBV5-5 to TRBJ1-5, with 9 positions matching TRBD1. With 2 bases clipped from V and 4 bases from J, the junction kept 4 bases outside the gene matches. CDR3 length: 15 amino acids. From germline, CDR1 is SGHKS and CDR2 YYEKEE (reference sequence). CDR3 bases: TGTGCCAGCAGCTTCGTGACAGGGGGGAATCAGCCCCAGCATTTT. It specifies CASSFVTGGNQPQHF. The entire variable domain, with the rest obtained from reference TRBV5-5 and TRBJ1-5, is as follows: DAGVTQSPTHLIKTRGQQVTLRCSPISGHKSVSWYQQVLGQGPQFIFQYYEKEERGRGNFPDRFSARQFPNYSSELNVNALLLGDSALYLCASSFVTGGNQPQHFGDGTRLSIL.

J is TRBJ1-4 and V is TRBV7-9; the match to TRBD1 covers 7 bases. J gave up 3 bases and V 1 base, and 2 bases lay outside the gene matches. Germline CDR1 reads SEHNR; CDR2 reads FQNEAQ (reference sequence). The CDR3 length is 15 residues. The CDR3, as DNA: TGTGCCAGCAGCTTAGAAGGACAGGCTAATGAAAAACTGTTTTTT. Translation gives CASSLEGQANEKLFF.

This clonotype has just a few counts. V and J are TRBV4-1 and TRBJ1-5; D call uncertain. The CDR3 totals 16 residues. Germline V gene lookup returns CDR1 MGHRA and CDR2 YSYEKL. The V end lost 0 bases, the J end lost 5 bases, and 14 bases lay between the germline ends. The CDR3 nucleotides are TGCGCCAGCAGCCAAGACCCCGCCCAGGCCTATCAGCCCCAGCATTTT. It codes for CASSQDPAQAYQPQHF.

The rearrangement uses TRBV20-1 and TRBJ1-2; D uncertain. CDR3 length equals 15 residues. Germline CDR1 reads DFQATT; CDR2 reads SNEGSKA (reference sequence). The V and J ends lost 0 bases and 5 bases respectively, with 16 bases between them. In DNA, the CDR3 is TGCAGTGCTAGAGATTTGCCTGCCTTAAAATATGGCTACACCTTC. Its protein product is CSARDLPALKYGYTF.

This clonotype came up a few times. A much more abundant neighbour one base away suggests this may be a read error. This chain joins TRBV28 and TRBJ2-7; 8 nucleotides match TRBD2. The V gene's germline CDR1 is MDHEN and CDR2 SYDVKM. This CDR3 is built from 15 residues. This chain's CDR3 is CASSLTSGLSYEQCF. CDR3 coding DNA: TGTGCCAGCAGTTTAACTAGCGGTCTCTCCTACGAGCAGTGCTTC.

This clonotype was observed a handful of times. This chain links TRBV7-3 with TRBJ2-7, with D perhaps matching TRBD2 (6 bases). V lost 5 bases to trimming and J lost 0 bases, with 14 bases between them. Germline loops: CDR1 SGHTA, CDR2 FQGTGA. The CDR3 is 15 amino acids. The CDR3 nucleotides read TGTGCCAGCAGCCCAGCGGGTGCCCTCTCCTACGAGCAGTACTTC. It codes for CASSPAGALSYEQYF.

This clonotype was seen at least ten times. CDR3 loop: CASSVGSSTDTQYF. As DNA, the CDR3 is TGTGCCAGCAGCGTCGGGAGTTCGACAGATACGCAGTATTTT. The chain couples TRBV9 to TRBJ2-3, with D perhaps TRBD2 (6 bases). CDR1 SGDLS and CDR2 YYNGEE come from the germline V gene. V lost 2 bases and J 3 bases, leaving 10 bases between the germline ends. This CDR3 region has 14 residues.

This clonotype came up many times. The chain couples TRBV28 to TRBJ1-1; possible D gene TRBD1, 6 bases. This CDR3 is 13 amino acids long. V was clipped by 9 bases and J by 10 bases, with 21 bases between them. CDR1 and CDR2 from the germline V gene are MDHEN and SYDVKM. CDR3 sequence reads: CASGTGTGISAFF. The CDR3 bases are TGTGCCAGTGGAACAGGGACTGGGATTTCAGCTTTCTTT.

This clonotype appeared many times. Here the CDR3 reads CASSYGGRLGTQYF. Written as DNA, the CDR3 is TGTGCCAGCAGTTATGGGGGCCGATTAGGGACCCAGTACTTC. The V and J genes are TRBV28 and TRBJ2-5; possibly TRBD1 for D (6 bases). In germline, CDR1 is MDHEN, CDR2 SYDVKM. The CDR3 extends over 14 amino acids. Deletions cut 4 bases from V and 7 bases from J, with 16 bases between.

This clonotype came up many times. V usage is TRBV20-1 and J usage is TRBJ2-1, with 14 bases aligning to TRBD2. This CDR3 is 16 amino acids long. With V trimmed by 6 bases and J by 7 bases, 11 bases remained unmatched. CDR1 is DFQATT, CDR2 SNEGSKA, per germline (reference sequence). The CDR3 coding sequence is TGCAGTGCCCCCGGGACCGGGACTAGCGGGGGAAATGAGCAGTTCTTC. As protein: CSAPGTGTSGGNEQFF.